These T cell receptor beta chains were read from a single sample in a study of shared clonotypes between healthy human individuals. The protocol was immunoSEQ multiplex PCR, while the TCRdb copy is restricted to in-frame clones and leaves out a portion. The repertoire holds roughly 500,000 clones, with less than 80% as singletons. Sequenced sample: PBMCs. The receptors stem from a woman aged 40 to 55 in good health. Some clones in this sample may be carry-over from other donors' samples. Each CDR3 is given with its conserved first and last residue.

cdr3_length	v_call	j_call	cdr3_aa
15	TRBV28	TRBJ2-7	CASGFIGGLTYEQYF
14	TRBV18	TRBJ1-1	CASSPGTGGTEAFF
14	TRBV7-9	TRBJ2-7	CASRAGGSSYEQYF
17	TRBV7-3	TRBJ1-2	CASSSNPPGTGRRSYTF
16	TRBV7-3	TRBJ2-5	CASSSTPGRLGGTQYF
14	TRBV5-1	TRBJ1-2	CASSLTNSDYGYTF
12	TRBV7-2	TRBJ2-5	CASSRPGETQYF
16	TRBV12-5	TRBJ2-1	CASGFDAGGTYNEQFF
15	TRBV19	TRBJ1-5	CASNPDRGRNQPQHF
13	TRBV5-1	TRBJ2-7	CASSSGNSYEQYF
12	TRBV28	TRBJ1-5	CATAGPNQPQHF
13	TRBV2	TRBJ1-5	CASSGGITQPQHF
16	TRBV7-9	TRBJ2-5	CASSLGTGGQEETQYF
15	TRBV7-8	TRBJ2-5	CASSFLSGRQETQYF
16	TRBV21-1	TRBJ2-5	CASGPRQGVNKETQYF
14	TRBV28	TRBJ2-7	CASSLSQALYEQYF
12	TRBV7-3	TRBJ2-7	CASSREGREEDF
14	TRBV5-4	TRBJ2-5	CASSLQGSRETQYF
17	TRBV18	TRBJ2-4	CASSPGTGVGAKNIQYF
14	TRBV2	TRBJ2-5	CASSVQGGGETQYF
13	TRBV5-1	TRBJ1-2	CASSERGLDGYTF
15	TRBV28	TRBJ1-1	CASSSSPRENTEAFF
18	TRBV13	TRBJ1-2	CASSLSWEGSKTNYGYTF
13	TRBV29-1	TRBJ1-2	CSATRGGGYGYTF
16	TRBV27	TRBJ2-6	CASSPGRISGANVLTF
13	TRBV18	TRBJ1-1	CASSGYRESEAFF
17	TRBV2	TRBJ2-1	CASSEATPGAGYNEQFF
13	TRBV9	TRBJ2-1	CASSVQGSYEQFF
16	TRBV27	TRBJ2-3	CASSSVAASRTDTQYF
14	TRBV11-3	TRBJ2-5	CASSPGTAEGTQYF
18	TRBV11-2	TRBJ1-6	CASSLVPALKPYNSPLHF
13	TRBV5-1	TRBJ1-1	CASSSAPNTEAFF
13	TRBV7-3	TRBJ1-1	CASSLIVSTEAFF